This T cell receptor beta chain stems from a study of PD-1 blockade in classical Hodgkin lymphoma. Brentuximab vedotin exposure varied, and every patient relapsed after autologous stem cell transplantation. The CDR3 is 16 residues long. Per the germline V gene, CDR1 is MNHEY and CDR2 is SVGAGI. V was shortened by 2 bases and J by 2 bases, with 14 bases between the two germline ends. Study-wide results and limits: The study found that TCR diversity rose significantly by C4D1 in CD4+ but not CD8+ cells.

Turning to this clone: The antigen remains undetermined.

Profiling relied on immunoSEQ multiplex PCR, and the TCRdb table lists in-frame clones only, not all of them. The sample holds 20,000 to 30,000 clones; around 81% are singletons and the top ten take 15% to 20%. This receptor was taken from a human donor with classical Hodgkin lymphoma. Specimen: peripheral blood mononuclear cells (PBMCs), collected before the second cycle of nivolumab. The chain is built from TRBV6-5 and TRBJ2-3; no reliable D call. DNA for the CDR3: TGTGCCAGCAGTTACGGCAGCTTGTCTCCCACAGATACGCAGTATTTT. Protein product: CASSYGSLSPTDTQYF.